This TCR beta chain originates from a study of shared clonotypes between healthy human individuals. About the research overall: For every donor, three CD4 naive, three CD4 memory, two CD8 naive and one CD8 memory plates were used.

CD45RO-negative, CCR7-positively selected cells formed the naive CD8 fraction, excluding terminally differentiated effector memory CD45RA+ cells. The CDR3 covers 11 residues. At the deep level, the assay was run. TCRdb's copy holds only in-frame clones and misses some; the assay was immunoSEQ multiplex PCR. The table lists about 2.1 million clones, roughly 93% of them singletons. Sequenced input: naive CD8+ T cells from PBMCs. The V call is TRBV12-2, the J call TRBJ2-1; the listed D gene, TRBD2, was not tested against the DNA. TRBV12-2 constitutes a pseudogene. The clonotype originates from a man aged 18 to 29 in good health. Some clones in this sample may be carry-over from other donors' samples. Here the CDR3 DNA reads TGTGCAAGTCGCCTTAGCGGGACGCAGTTCTTC. Encoded protein: CASRLSGTQFF.